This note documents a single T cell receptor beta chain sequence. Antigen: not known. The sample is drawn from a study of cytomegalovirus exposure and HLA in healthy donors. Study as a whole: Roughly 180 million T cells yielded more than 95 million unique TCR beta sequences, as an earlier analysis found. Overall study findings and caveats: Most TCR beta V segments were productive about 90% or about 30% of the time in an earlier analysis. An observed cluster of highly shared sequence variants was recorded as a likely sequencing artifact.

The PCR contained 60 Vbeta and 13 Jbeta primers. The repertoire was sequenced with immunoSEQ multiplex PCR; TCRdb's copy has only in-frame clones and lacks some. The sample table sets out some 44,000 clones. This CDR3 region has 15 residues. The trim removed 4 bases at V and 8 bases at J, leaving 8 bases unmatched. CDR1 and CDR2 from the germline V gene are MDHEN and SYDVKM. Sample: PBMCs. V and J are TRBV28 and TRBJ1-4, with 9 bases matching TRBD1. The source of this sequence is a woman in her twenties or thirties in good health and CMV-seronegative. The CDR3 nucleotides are TGTGCCAGCAGTTCCGCGGGACAGGGTAAAGAAAAACTGTTTTTT. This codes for CASSSAGQGKEKLFF.